The 26 T cell receptor beta chains in this list originate from one sample, sequenced in a study of shared clonotypes between healthy human individuals. This table comes from immunoSEQ multiplex PCR, and its TCRdb copy is limited to in-frame clones, with some not included. Altogether around 2,000,000 clones are present, about 95% being singletons, with the ten largest covering more than 0.1%. The source material was naive CD4+ T cells sorted from blood. Regarding subset: CD45RA+ positively selected. The receptor set was obtained from a man aged 18-30 years in good health.

The chain couples TRBV7-2 to TRBJ2-5, with unresolved D. The CDR3 length is 13 residues. The germline V and J ends were trimmed by 5 bases and 2 bases, with 9 bases remaining between them. Germline lookup yields CDR1 SGHTA and CDR2 FQGNSA. CDR3 nucleotides: TGTGCCAGCAGCATAACTTGGCAAGAGACCCAGTACTTC. It yields the protein CASSITWQETQYF.

The chain has TRBV10-3 and TRBJ1-1; 7 bases are a match to TRBD1. This CDR3 has 16 residues. The J segment lost 6 bases and the V segment lost 0 bases, leaving 10 bases of the junction unmatched. Germline V CDR1 and CDR2: ENHRY, SYGVKD. This CDR3 reads CAISESSRTGASEAFF. The CDR3, as DNA: TGTGCCATCAGTGAGTCGTCCAGGACAGGAGCTTCTGAAGCTTTCTTT.

This clone was seen just once. V gene TRBV10-3 combines with J gene TRBJ1-1; 7 bases align to TRBD1. V dropped 10 bases and J dropped 3; count of bases not matched to a gene: 8. This CDR3 region has 13 residues. The V gene's germline CDR1 is ENHRY and CDR2 SYGVKD. The CDR3 nucleotides read TGTGCCACTTCCAGGGGGGAGGACACTGAAGCTTTCTTT. Amino acid sequence: CATSRGEDTEAFF.

This chain connects TRBV5-1 to TRBJ2-5; D assignment may be TRBD1 or TRBD2 (5 bases each). Trimming left V 0 bases short and J 5 bases short, with 14 bases between. This CDR3 has 15 residues. Germline V gene sequence: CDR1 SGHRS, CDR2 YFSETQ. The CDR3 DNA reads TGCGCCAGCAGCTTGGCCGGGGACCGAAGCGAGACCCAGTACTTC. Translated, it gives CASSLAGDRSETQYF.

The chain combines TRBV11-3 with TRBJ2-2, with 9 bases identical to TRBD1. The CDR3 consists of 17 residues. The germline V gene has CDR1 SGHNT and CDR2 YENEEA. J was trimmed by 4 bases and V by 5 bases; bases with no gene match: 11. CDR3 nucleotides: TGTGCCAGCAGCCTGGGGGCCGGGACAGGGACCACCGGGGAGCTGTTTTTT. Translation gives CASSLGAGTGTTGELFF.

The genes are TRBV6-1 and TRBJ1-2; no clear D gene. The germline gives CDR1 MNHNS, CDR2 SASEGT. The CDR3 extends over 15 amino acids. Trimming took 7 bases from V and 1 from J, leaving 16 bases between them. The DNA of the CDR3 is TGTGCCAGCAAGGAAAGCCGGCTCCTTAACTATGGCTACACCTTC. Translating it yields CASKESRLLNYGYTF.

V gene TRBV30 combines with J gene TRBJ1-2; D gene uncertain. The CDR3 is 12 amino acids. V lost 2 bases, J lost 5 bases, and 9 bases lay in between. Germline CDR1 and CDR2: GTSNPN and SVGIG (reference sequence). CDR3 DNA sequence: TGTGCCTGGAGTCGACCCGGATATGGCTACACCTTC. This sequence encodes CAWSRPGYGYTF.

This chain connects TRBV5-4 to TRBJ1-1; TRBD1 aligns across 7 bases. Germline loops: CDR1 SGHNT, CDR2 YYREEE (reference sequence). The V and J ends lost 4 bases and 0 bases, in that order; junction bases with no gene match: 9. The CDR3 has 16 amino acids. The CDR3 sequence: CASSHTGATMNTEAFF. In DNA, the CDR3 is TGTGCCAGCAGCCACACAGGGGCGACTATGAACACTGAAGCTTTCTTT.

The J gene is TRBJ2-3, the V gene TRBV5-6; no clear D. This CDR3 spans 14 amino acids. Germline assignment: CDR1 SGHDT and CDR2 YYEEEE. Trimming removed 4 bases at V and 7 bases at J, with 16 bases between. This chain's CDR3 is CASSLRPFENTQYF. The CDR3, as DNA: TGTGCCAGCAGCCTAAGGCCTTTCGAAAATACGCAGTATTTT.

The chain combines TRBV6-5 with TRBJ2-7; 10 nucleotides agree with TRBD2. V dropped 5 bases and J dropped 7; count of bases not matched to a gene: 5. Germline V gene lookup returns CDR1 MNHEY and CDR2 SVGAGI. The CDR3 runs to 13 residues. CDR3 DNA sequence: TGTGCCAGCAGTGGCCGGACTAGCGGAGAGCAGTACTTC. It is translated as CASSGRTSGEQYF.

The chain recombines TRBV10-3 with TRBJ1-1; D not certain. The V end lost 3 bases, the J end lost 2 bases, and 10 bases lay between the germline ends. CDR1 ENHRY and CDR2 SYGVKD come from the germline V gene. The CDR3 has 14 amino acids. CDR3 sequence (DNA): TGTGCCATCAGTGACGGCATTGGAAACACTGAAGCTTTCTTT. Translation: CAISDGIGNTEAFF.

The chain has TRBV6-5 and TRBJ2-6; D perhaps matches TRBD2 (5 bases). Per the germline V gene, CDR1 is MNHEY and CDR2 is SVGAGI. V was shortened by 8 bases and J by 0 bases, with 5 bases between the two germline ends. The CDR3 contains 13 residues. CDR3 DNA sequence: TGTGCCAGCGGGAGCTCTGGGGCCAACGTCCTGACTTTC. This codes for CASGSSGANVLTF.

About this clone itself: The same CDR3 arises from other DNA sequences in this sample as well. This chain joins TRBV18 and TRBJ2-7; possible D gene TRBD1, 6 bases. CDR1 and CDR2 (germline): KGHSH, LQKENI. This CDR3 has 13 amino acids. V lost 1 base to trimming and J lost 7 bases, with 11 bases between them. The DNA for the CDR3 is TGTGCCAGCTCACCACTTACAGGGAGAGAGCAGTACTTC. This codes for CASSPLTGREQYF. The full variable domain, its missing parts supplied by reference TRBV18 and TRBJ2-7, is NAGVMQNPRHLVRRRGQEARLRCSPMKGHSHVYWYRQLPEEGLKFMVYLQKENIIDESGMPKERFSAEFPKEGPSILRIQQVVRGDSAAYFCASSPLTGREQYFGPGTRLTVT.

This chain uses TRBV11-2 with TRBJ2-5; TRBD2 matches 8 bases. The V gene's germline CDR1 is SGHAT and CDR2 FQNNGV. This CDR3 has 15 amino acids. With V trimmed by 5 bases and J by 2 bases, 7 bases remained unmatched. This CDR3 is CASSPLRGGQETQYF. CDR3 bases: TGTGCCAGCAGCCCCCTCCGGGGGGGTCAAGAGACCCAGTACTTC.

This clone has just one count. The chain links TRBV5-1 to TRBJ2-5, with no clear D. Germline CDR1 SGHRS, CDR2 YFSETQ. This CDR3 has 14 amino acids. V was pared by 0 bases and J by 6 bases, with 12 bases between. The CDR3 here is CASSLAREGQTQYF. DNA of the CDR3: TGCGCCAGCAGCTTGGCCCGTGAAGGCCAGACCCAGTACTTC.

V usage is TRBV5-1 and J usage is TRBJ1-6, with a possible D match to TRBD1 (5 bases). The CDR3 sequence is 13 residues long. The V and J ends lost 3 bases and 6 bases respectively, with 7 bases between them. CDR1 SGHRS and CDR2 YFSETQ come from the germline V gene. CDR3 sequence reads: CASSWDGNSPLHF. CDR3 sequence (DNA): TGCGCCAGCAGCTGGGACGGTAATTCACCCCTCCACTTT.

This chain uses TRBV18 with TRBJ2-3; D call uncertain. V shed 3 bases and J shed 5 bases, with 6 bases lying between them. Germline lookup yields CDR1 KGHSH and CDR2 LQKENI. The CDR3 totals 12 residues. The chain's CDR3 is CASSPMEDTQYF. CDR3 sequence (DNA): TGTGCCAGCTCACCTATGGAAGATACGCAGTATTTT.

The chain links TRBV19 to TRBJ1-2, with TRBD1 matching 9 bases. Germline assignment: CDR1 LNHDA and CDR2 SQIVND (reference sequence). This CDR3 has 12 residues. After removal of 9 bases from V and 6 bases from J, the junction contained 5 bases not matched to a gene. CDR3 amino acids: CASIGQGNGYTF. As DNA, the CDR3 is TGTGCCAGCATCGGACAGGGGAATGGCTACACCTTC.

V usage is TRBV30 and J usage is TRBJ1-4, with D possibly matching TRBD1 (5 bases). The CDR3 extends over 13 amino acids. Trimming pared 5 bases from V and 0 bases from J, leaving 7 bases between. Germline values: CDR1 GTSNPN, CDR2 SVGIG (reference sequence). This chain's CDR3 is CAWQGSTNEKLFF. Written as DNA, the CDR3 is TGTGCCTGGCAGGGCTCAACTAATGAAAAACTGTTTTTT.

V and J are TRBV5-1 and TRBJ2-1, with a weak D call TRBD2 (6 bases). This CDR3 is built from 21 residues. Looked up from germline, CDR1 is SGHRS and CDR2 is YFSETQ. V dropped 3 bases and J dropped 0 bases, with 28 bases sitting between them. The CDR3 DNA reads as TGCGCCAGCAGCTCCTATCCTGCCGGGGGAGCGATCGGAGACTCCTACAATGAGCAGTTCTTC. This codes for CASSSYPAGGAIGDSYNEQFF.

The rearrangement joins TRBV28 to TRBJ2-5; 9 nucleotides agree with TRBD2. Looked up from germline, CDR1 is MDHEN and CDR2 is SYDVKM. V was clipped by 5 bases and J by 2 bases; unmatched bases: 9. The CDR3 is 16 amino acids. Here the CDR3 DNA reads TGTGCCAGCAGTAGGCCGGGACTAGCAGAACAAGAGACCCAGTACTTC. Translating it yields CASSRPGLAEQETQYF.

This chain uses TRBV10-3 with TRBJ2-1; tentatively, D is TRBD1 (6 bases). Germline CDR1 reads ENHRY; CDR2 reads SYGVKD. There are 15 residues in the CDR3. With 4 bases removed from V and 4 bases from J, the gap between germline ends came to 14 bases. CDR3 residues: CAISGGGGGYNEQFF. CDR3 coding DNA: TGTGCCATCAGTGGAGGGGGTGGAGGTTACAATGAGCAGTTCTTC.

The chain employs TRBV2 and TRBJ2-5; D is unresolved. Germline lookup yields CDR1 SNHLY and CDR2 FYNNEI. This CDR3 spans 13 amino acids. V was shortened by 4 bases and J by 9 bases, with 15 bases between the two germline ends. The DNA of the CDR3 is TGTGCCAGCAGTGTCGTTAGGATCGCTGCCCAGTACTTC. Protein: CASSVVRIAAQYF.

Remarks on this clone: Other DNA sequences within the sample encode an identical CDR3. V gene TRBV18 combines with J gene TRBJ2-1, with D unresolved. Germline lookup yields CDR1 KGHSH and CDR2 LQKENI. Trimming left V 0 bases short and J 8 bases short, with 8 bases between. The CDR3 spans 13 residues. The CDR3, as DNA: TGTGCCAGCTCACCACCGGTGGGCGATGAGCAGTTCTTC. It specifies CASSPPVGDEQFF.

On this clone: Other nucleotide sequences from this sample produce the same CDR3. V usage is TRBV4-3 and J usage is TRBJ2-1, with 9 bases that match TRBD2. V lost 0 bases, J lost 8 bases, and 5 bases stayed unmatched. Germline CDR1 reads LGHNA; CDR2 reads YSLEER. This CDR3 is built from 15 residues. CDR3 protein: CASSQEGLAFYEQFF. CDR3 DNA: TGCGCCAGCAGCCAAGAAGGACTAGCGTTCTATGAGCAGTTCTTC.

This clone has only one observation. The chain recombines TRBV5-1 with TRBJ1-1, with 9 nucleotides matching TRBD1. The germline CDR1 and CDR2 sequences are SGHRS and YFSETQ. The CDR3 is made up of 14 amino acids. V was pared by 4 bases and J by 5 bases, with 6 bases of the junction left unmatched. The CDR3 loop reads CASSLGTGWTEAFF. DNA for the CDR3: TGCGCCAGCAGCCTTGGGACAGGGTGGACTGAAGCTTTCTTT.